The rows below give T cell receptor beta chains drawn from one sample of a study of T cells in Graves' hyperthyroidism and ophthalmopathy. One entry per CDR3 protein results from TCRdb running MiXCR on the multiplex PCR reads. The sample includes approximately 740,000 distinct CDR3 sequences, around 15% of them seen just once. Material for sequencing was blood. The origin of the receptors is a woman aged 18-35 years with Graves' hyperthyroidism. Both conserved end residues are part of each CDR3. Fields, in order: D gene, CDR3 length, V gene, clone size, J gene, CDR3 DNA, CDR3 protein. A D gene is named only where the DNA matches it firmly. Not every row has a clone size; where given, it reads once, few, many or a size class.

.,15,TRBV20-1,many,TRBJ2-7,TGCAGTGCTAGAGGCAATTATGCAGGGTCCCACGAGCAGTACTTC,CSARGNYAGSHEQYF
TRBD1,13,TRBV6-1,.,TRBJ2-2,TGTGCCGGAGGGACAGGCAACACCGGGGAGCTGTTTTTT,CAGGTGNTGELFF
.,15,TRBV28,many,TRBJ2-7,TGTGCCAGCGGGCCTCCGACAGGAAGCTCCTACGAGCAGTACTTC,CASGPPTGSSYEQYF
.,14,TRBV7-9,many,TRBJ2-5,TGTGCCAGCAGCTTACGGGAGTCGGGTGAGACCCAGTACTTC,CASSLRESGETQYF
.,15,TRBV27,.,TRBJ2-3,TGTGCCAGCAGTTTGGGTCCTGACGGGGCAGATACGCAGTATTTT,CASSLGPDGADTQYF
.,15,TRBV7-9,few,TRBJ2-7,TGTGCCAGCAGCCTCGGACTAGGACAGGGCTACGAGCAGTACTTC,CASSLGLGQGYEQYF
.,17,TRBV3-1,few,TRBJ2-7,TGTGCCAGCAGCCAAGGGGAATTTCTCGGGAGCTCCTACGAGCAGTACTTC,CASSQGEFLGSSYEQYF
TRBD1,16,TRBV7-9,few,TRBJ1-3,TGTGCCAGCAGCAGGAAGACAGGGCGGTCTGGAAACACCATATATTTT,CASSRKTGRSGNTIYF
.,16,TRBV12-3/TRBV12-4,few,TRBJ1-4,TGTGCCAGCAGTTTCGGACGAACGGGAACTAATGAAAAACTGTTTTTT,CASSFGRTGTNEKLFF
TRBD1,13,TRBV5-6,many,TRBJ1-2,TGTGCCAGCAGCGACAGGGCCGGGTATGGCTACACCTTC,CASSDRAGYGYTF
TRBD1,15,TRBV14,few,TRBJ2-7,TGTGCCAGCAGCCTAGAACAGGGGATGGTCTACGAGCAGTACTTC,CASSLEQGMVYEQYF
TRBD1,16,TRBV12-3/TRBV12-4,many,TRBJ2-7,TGTGCCAGCAGTTTACCCCCGGGACAGGGGCTGAGGGAGCAGTACTTC,CASSLPPGQGLREQYF
.,14,TRBV6-2/TRBV6-3,few,TRBJ2-7,TGTGCCAGCAGTTACTCGATAGGGACTTACGAGCAGTACTTC,CASSYSIGTYEQYF
.,14,TRBV7-8,.,TRBJ2-1,TGTGCCAGCAGCTTCACACGAGACTACAATGAGCAGTTCTTC,CASSFTRDYNEQFF
.,13,TRBV20-1,.,TRBJ1-1,TGCAGTGCTAGAGATTATGTTTATACTGAAGCTTTCTTT,CSARDYVYTEAFF
.,16,TRBV18,few,TRBJ2-5,TGTGCCAGCTCACCCGGGGCAGGGTCGTTCCAAGAGACCCAGTACTTC,CASSPGAGSFQETQYF
TRBD1,16,TRBV5-5,.,TRBJ1-2,TGTGCCAGCAGCTTGGAGGGCAGGGGGCCAAACTATGGCTACACCTTC,CASSLEGRGPNYGYTF
.,15,TRBV5-1,many,TRBJ1-1,TGCGCCAGCAGCTTGGCGGGGACCCTGAACACTGAAGCTTTCTTT,CASSLAGTLNTEAFF
.,12,TRBV9,few,TRBJ2-1,TGTGCCAGCAGCGTAGGGAGTCGGGAGCAGTTCTTC,CASSVGSREQFF
.,14,TRBV7-2,.,TRBJ1-1,TGTGCCAGCAGCTTCAACAGACTGAACACTGAAGCTTTCTTT,CASSFNRLNTEAFF
.,15,TRBV18,many,TRBJ1-1,TGTGCCAGCCAACGGGGGCGAGGGGAGGACACTGAAGCTTTCTTT,CASQRGRGEDTEAFF
.,12,TRBV11-2,many,TRBJ2-3,TGTGCCAGCAGCCCCAACGCAGATACGCAGTATTTT,CASSPNADTQYF
TRBD2,16,TRBV14,once,TRBJ2-3,TGTGCCAGCAGCCCCCTTTGGACTAGCGAGGCAGATACGCAGTATTTT,CASSPLWTSEADTQYF
.,14,TRBV6-1,few,TRBJ2-2,TGTGCCACCGAACCGGGACTTAACACCGGGGAGCTGTTTTTT,CATEPGLNTGELFF
TRBD1,16,TRBV4-1,many,TRBJ1-2,TGCGCCAGCAGCCAAGTGTTCGGCCAGGGGGATGGTGGCTACACCTTC,CASSQVFGQGDGGYTF
.,11,TRBV20-1,many,TRBJ2-1,TGCAGTGCCCGGAACGTCGAGGAGCAGTTCTTC,CSARNVEEQFF
.,11,TRBV18,few,TRBJ2-5,TGTGCCAGCTCACCAGGGACCGGCCTGTACTTC,CASSPGTGLYF
TRBD1,15,TRBV5-1,.,TRBJ1-1,TGCGCCAGCAGCTTGGGAGGGGGCGCGGACACTGAAGCTTTCTTT,CASSLGGGADTEAFF
.,15,TRBV6-1,.,TRBJ1-1,TGTGCCAGCAACTTTGCCGCGGGGGGCAACACTGAAGCTTTCTTT,CASNFAAGGNTEAFF
.,12,TRBV18,many,TRBJ2-7,TGTGCCAGCTCATCCGGACAGAACGAGCAGTACTTC,CASSSGQNEQYF
TRBD2,14,TRBV20-1,many,TRBJ2-7,TGCAGTGCTCGCGGGGGGGGCATTACCTACGAGCAGTACTTC,CSARGGGITYEQYF
.,16,TRBV27,many,TRBJ2-2,TGTGCCAGCAGTCCCTCTTTCGGAGCGAACACCGGGGAGCTGTTTTTT,CASSPSFGANTGELFF
TRBD2,14,TRBV20-1,many,TRBJ2-1,TGCAGTGCTAGACCTAGCGGGGTAAACAATGAGCAGTTCTTC,CSARPSGVNNEQFF
TRBD1,19,TRBV7-2,many,TRBJ2-5,TGTGCCAGCAGCTTAGTTTGGGGGACAGGGGGCGTTAGTCGAGAGACCCAGTACTTC,CASSLVWGTGGVSRETQYF
.,15,TRBV5-1,.,TRBJ2-1,TGCGCCAGCAGCTTGGAAGGGAGAGGCTACAATGAGCAGTTCTTC,CASSLEGRGYNEQFF
.,16,TRBV6-2/TRBV6-3,few,TRBJ2-7,TGTGCCAGCAGCACCTCGAAGATACTGGGAAATGACGAGCAGTACTTC,CASSTSKILGNDEQYF
TRBD1,15,TRBV24-1,few,TRBJ2-3,TGTGCCACCAGTGATTCTCCGGGACAGGGGGATACGCAGTATTTT,CATSDSPGQGDTQYF
.,14,TRBV3-1,many,TRBJ1-2,TGTGCCAGCAGCCAAGATCTGCAGGTTCGTCGCTACACCTTC,CASSQDLQVRRYTF
TRBD1,16,TRBV20-1,many,TRBJ2-2,TGCAGTGCTAGACCCCGTAGACAGGGTGCCACCGGGGAGCTGTTTTTT,CSARPRRQGATGELFF
.,15,TRBV30,.,TRBJ2-3,TGTGCCTGGAGTTGGGACGGGACAAACACAGATACGCAGTATTTT,CAWSWDGTNTDTQYF
TRBD1,14,TRBV20-1,many,TRBJ1-5,TGCAGTGCCCGAAAAGGGGGCTTCGATCAGCCCCAGCATTTT,CSARKGGFDQPQHF
.,16,TRBV5-8,many,TRBJ2-3,TGTGCCAGCAGCTTGGCCCCGGCTAGCCTGACAGATACGCAGTATTTT,CASSLAPASLTDTQYF
.,12,TRBV29-1,.,TRBJ2-2,TGCAGCGTTGAGGAGGGGACCGGGGAGCTGTTTTTT,CSVEEGTGELFF
.,15,TRBV28,many,TRBJ2-5,TGTGCCAGCAGTTTAACTATCAGGGGGGGTGCGACCCAGTACTTC,CASSLTIRGGATQYF
.,13,TRBV6-1,many,TRBJ2-7,TGTGCCAGCAGTATGGGACCCCACTACGAGCAGTACTTC,CASSMGPHYEQYF
.,15,TRBV3-1,.,TRBJ2-3,TGTGCCAGCAGCCCGCTGGGAATTAGCACAGATACGCAGTATTTT,CASSPLGISTDTQYF
.,16,TRBV13,many,TRBJ2-2,TGTGCCAGCAGCCCGTTTATTGGACAGAACACCGGGGAGCTGTTTTTT,CASSPFIGQNTGELFF
.,14,TRBV28,.,TRBJ2-3,TGTGCCAGCAGTTCGGACACATACACAGATACGCAGTATTTT,CASSSDTYTDTQYF